This entry is about one T cell receptor beta chain. The antigen is undetermined. This entry belongs to a study of T cell responses to AZD1222 COVID-19 vaccine. Study conclusions and caveats: Repertoire collection took place solely once the T cell response had peaked. Clonal diversity was possibly underestimated; the donors were predominantly white British and more often female. Regions 160-218 and 743-854 dominated among vaccine-associated CD4 TCRs spanning spike.

Sequencing used immunoSEQ multiplex PCR; TCRdb keeps in-frame clones, though not all of them. The data contain roughly 140,000 clones, around nine tenths of them singletons. CDR3 length equals 15 residues. Germline V gene sequence: CDR1 SGDLS, CDR2 YYNGEE. Unmatched junction bases numbered 7, after V lost 4 bases and J lost 3 bases. The chain joins TRBV9 to TRBJ1-1; TRBD1 matches at 9 bases. The sequence came from an adult in good health. The input for sequencing was peripheral blood, taken on day 0 of AZD1222 vaccination. The CDR3 region has the DNA TGTGCCAGCAGCCCCCGGGGGGACAGGGACACTGAAGCTTTCTTT. It translates to CASSPRGDRDTEAFF.